These 31 T cell receptor beta chains came from one sample sequenced in a study of beta chain features in type 1 diabetes. Sequenced material consisted of expressed TCRB transcripts (all of the isolated RNA was reverse transcribed). Generated by immunoSEQ multiplex PCR, the TCRdb table keeps only in-frame clones and is missing some. The table has almost 250,000 clones, around an eighth seen once. The sample was naive CD4+ T cells from blood. These receptors came from a woman aged 40-49 years in good health.

This clone has a handful of counts. This chain uses TRBV9 with TRBJ1-5; D not certain. Germline V gene data show CDR1 as SGDLS and CDR2 as YYNGEE. Trimming cost V 0 bases and J 5 bases, with 6 bases left between them. The CDR3 is 13 residues long. The DNA of the CDR3 is TGTGCCAGCAGCGTAGCCGTAGATCAGCCCCAGCATTTT. This encodes CASSVAVDQPQHF. The whole variable domain, remainder taken from reference TRBV9 and TRBJ1-5, is DSGVTQTPKHLITATGQRVTLRCSPRSGDLSVYWYQQSLDQGLQFLIQYYNGEERAKGNILERFSAQQFPDLHSELNLSSLELGDSALYFCASSVAVDQPQHFGDGTRLSIL.

This clone turned up a few times. This chain links TRBV9 with TRBJ2-1; tentatively, D is TRBD2 (7 bases). V lost 4 bases to trimming and J lost 1 base, with 24 bases between them. This CDR3 has 19 amino acids. Germline V gene lookup returns CDR1 SGDLS and CDR2 YYNGEE. CDR3 sequence (DNA): TGTGCCAGCAGCCCCCTAGGGTTGGGGGGGGCCGTTTCCTACAATGAGCAGTTCTTC. Translating gives CASSPLGLGGAVSYNEQFF.

This clone was seen only a few times. The rearrangement links TRBV18 to TRBJ2-7, with 8 bases fitting TRBD1. J was trimmed by 3 bases and V by 4 bases; bases with no gene match: 11. The CDR3 spans 16 residues. CDR1 and CDR2 (germline): KGHSH, LQKENI. The DNA of the CDR3 is TGTGCCAGCTCACTCGGGTCCGGGACAGGTTACTACGAGCAGTACTTC. Translated, it gives CASSLGSGTGYYEQYF. The full variable domain, completed using reference TRBV18 and TRBJ2-7, is NAGVMQNPRHLVRRRGQEARLRCSPMKGHSHVYWYRQLPEEGLKFMVYLQKENIIDESGMPKERFSAEFPKEGPSILRIQQVVRGDSAAYFCASSLGSGTGYYEQYFGPGTRLTVT.

This clone appeared a few times. V usage is TRBV5-1 and J usage is TRBJ2-5; 7 bases match TRBD1. CDR1 is SGHRS, CDR2 YFSETQ, per germline. Trimming at V came to 0 bases and at J to 2 bases, leaving 4 bases not matched to a gene. The CDR3 spans 15 residues. The CDR3 here is CASSLDGRGQETQYF. The CDR3 bases are TGCGCCAGCAGCTTGGATGGCAGGGGGCAAGAGACCCAGTACTTC.

The chain uses TRBV11-2 and TRBJ1-2, with D hard to call. Germline V lookup: CDR1 SGHAT, CDR2 FQNNGV. The germline V and J ends were trimmed by 7 bases and 7 bases, with 16 bases remaining between them. CDR3 length: 13 amino acids. The CDR3 reads CASTFGLGVGYTF. The DNA for the CDR3 is TGTGCCAGCACCTTTGGGCTGGGAGTTGGCTACACCTTC.

A few counts support this clone. The V and J genes are TRBV5-4 and TRBJ2-2, with TRBD2 matching over 7 bases. J was trimmed by 3 bases and V by 6 bases; bases with no gene match: 8. CDR3 length: 15 residues. Germline V gene data show CDR1 as SGHNT and CDR2 as YYREEE (reference sequence). CDR3 protein: CASTGSRGDTGELFF. CDR3 DNA: TGTGCCAGCACTGGGAGCCGGGGGGACACCGGGGAGCTGTTTTTT.

This chain uses TRBV9 with TRBJ2-3; 11 positions match TRBD2. CDR3 size: 17 residues. Germline V gene lookup returns CDR1 SGDLS and CDR2 YYNGEE. The J segment lost 5 bases and the V segment lost 0 bases, leaving 8 bases of the junction unmatched. The CDR3 loop is CASSVDVSGGVKDTQYF. The CDR3, as DNA: TGTGCCAGCAGCGTAGACGTTAGCGGGGGGGTTAAAGATACGCAGTATTTT. The full variable domain, completed using reference TRBV9 and TRBJ2-3, is DSGVTQTPKHLITATGQRVTLRCSPRSGDLSVYWYQQSLDQGLQFLIQYYNGEERAKGNILERFSAQQFPDLHSELNLSSLELGDSALYFCASSVDVSGGVKDTQYFGPGTRLTVL.

This clone was counted between two and nine times. V usage is TRBV7-2 and J usage is TRBJ2-3; 15 bases are a match to TRBD2. Germline V gene sequence: CDR1 SGHTA, CDR2 FQGNSA. V dropped 3 bases and J dropped 5; count of bases not matched to a gene: 3. The CDR3 sequence is 16 residues long. The CDR3 loop is CASSFRTSGGGDTQYF. The CDR3 region has the DNA TGTGCCAGCAGCTTTAGGACTAGCGGGGGGGGAGATACGCAGTATTTT.

This clone was seen a handful of times. Other DNA sequences in this sample translate to the same CDR3. The genes are TRBV5-6 and TRBJ2-3, with TRBD2 matching over 10 bases. J was trimmed by 2 bases and V by 5 bases; bases with no gene match: 5. The CDR3 extends over 15 amino acids. Germline V gene data show CDR1 as SGHDT and CDR2 as YYEEEE. The CDR3 DNA is TGTGCCAGCAGTCCTAGCGGGGGTTTCACAGATACGCAGTATTTT. Encoded protein: CASSPSGGFTDTQYF.

This clone appeared a few times. Other nucleotide sequences in the sample specify the same CDR3. The V gene is TRBV7-2, the J gene TRBJ1-5; TRBD1 matches 7 bases. The ends lost 5 bases at V and 4 bases at J; junction bases unmatched: 2. Germline CDR1 reads SGHTA; CDR2 reads FQGNSA. This CDR3 region has 13 residues. The DNA of the CDR3 is TGTGCCAGCAGCCTGACAGGGAATCAGCCCCAGCATTTT. Translating gives CASSLTGNQPQHF. The full variable domain, with the rest looked up from reference TRBV7-2 and TRBJ1-5, is GAGVSQSPSNKVTEKGKDVELRCDPISGHTALYWYRQSLGQGLEFLIYFQGNSAPDKSGLPSDRFSAERTGGSVSTLTIQRTQQEDSAVYLCASSLTGNQPQHFGDGTRLSIL.

Regarding this clone: Other DNA sequences within the sample encode an identical CDR3. V usage is TRBV5-1 and J usage is TRBJ2-5; D is unclear. Germline CDR1 SGHRS, CDR2 YFSETQ. The V gene lost 0 bases and the J gene lost 1 base, with 7 bases spanning the gap. The CDR3 has 14 amino acids. For the CDR3, the DNA is TGCGCCAGCAGCTTGGCACAGTCCCAAGAGACCCAGTACTTC. Its translation: CASSLAQSQETQYF. Combining the CDR3 with reference TRBV5-1 and TRBJ2-5 gives the whole variable domain KAGVTQTPRYLIKTRGQQVTLSCSPISGHRSVSWYQQTPGQGLQFLFEYFSETQRNKGNFPGRFSGRQFSNSRSEMNVSTLELGDSALYLCASSLAQSQETQYFGPGTRLLVL.

This clone was counted a single time. CDR3 sequence reads: CASSFGQDYEQYF. The CDR3 bases are TGCGCCAGCAGCTTTGGACAGGATTACGAGCAGTACTTC. This rearrangement joins TRBV5-1 to TRBJ2-7; 7 nucleotides align to TRBD1. The CDR3 spans 13 residues. Germline assignment: CDR1 SGHRS and CDR2 YFSETQ. V shed 2 bases and J 4 bases; nucleotides not matched to a gene: 3.

On this clone itself: Other DNA sequences from this sample encode an identical CDR3 as well. The V gene is TRBV4-3, the J gene TRBJ2-5; TRBD1 matches at 8 bases. The CDR3 extends over 13 amino acids. V lost 4 bases, J lost 2 bases, and 0 bases stayed unmatched. The germline V gene encodes CDR1 LGHNA and CDR2 YSLEER. In DNA, the CDR3 is TGCGCCAGCAGCCGGGACAGGCAAGAGACCCAGTACTTC. This translates into CASSRDRQETQYF.

This chain links TRBV29-1 with TRBJ2-7; 7 nucleotides line up with TRBD2. V shed 4 bases, J shed 5 bases, and the junction held 2 bases outside the gene matches. Per germline, CDR1 SQVTM and CDR2 ANQGSEA. CDR3 length: 11 amino acids. The CDR3 reads CSVGGGHEQYF. CDR3 in DNA: TGCAGCGTTGGGGGGGGTCACGAGCAGTACTTC.

This clone turned up a few times. This chain joins TRBV15 and TRBJ2-7; 7 positions agree with TRBD1. Germline loops: CDR1 LNHNV, CDR2 YYDKDF (reference sequence). The CDR3 is 13 amino acids. Trimming cost V 5 bases and J 4 bases; bases outside gene matches: 5. CDR3 sequence (DNA): TGTGCCACCAGCCTACGGGGACAGTACGAGCAGTACTTC. Its protein is CATSLRGQYEQYF.

This clone came up a few times. The chain joins TRBV7-2 to TRBJ2-7, with 8 bases lining up with TRBD2. Germline values: CDR1 SGHTA, CDR2 FQGNSA. With 5 bases clipped from V and 2 bases from J, the junction kept 11 bases outside the gene matches. The CDR3 has 16 amino acids. This CDR3 is CASSRTGGGGPYEQYF. The CDR3 coding sequence is TGTGCCAGCAGCCGGACGGGTGGCGGGGGGCCCTACGAGCAGTACTTC.

This chain links TRBV14 with TRBJ1-4; 7 bases line up with TRBD1. This CDR3 region has 15 residues. After removal of 4 bases from V and 7 bases from J, the junction contained 9 bases not matched to a gene. CDR1 and CDR2 (germline): SGHDN, FVKESK. CDR3 coding DNA: TGTGCCAGCAGCCCAGTCAGGGGGTTTAGTGAAAAACTGTTTTTT. Translated: CASSPVRGFSEKLFF. The full variable domain, rest sourced from reference TRBV14 and TRBJ1-4, is EAGVTQFPSHSVIEKGQTVTLRCDPISGHDNLYWYRRVMGKEIKFLLHFVKESKQDESGMPNNRFLAERTGGTYSTLKVQPAELEDSGVYFCASSPVRGFSEKLFFGSGTQLSVL.

The chain employs TRBV6-5 and TRBJ2-7; D is unresolved. Germline V gene data show CDR1 as MNHEY and CDR2 as SVGAGI. With 2 bases removed from V and 5 bases from J, the gap between germline ends came to 4 bases. This CDR3 has 11 residues. The CDR3 region has the DNA TGTGCCAGCAGTTACCTCCACGAGCAGTACTTC. Protein: CASSYLHEQYF.

This clone was seen more than once but under ten times. This chain connects TRBV25-1 to TRBJ1-1; tentatively, D is TRBD1 (5 bases). Trimming pared 8 bases from V and 3 bases from J, leaving 16 bases between. Germline CDR1 MGHDK, CDR2 SYGVNS. The CDR3 sequence is 14 residues long. CDR3 protein: CASESRGKYTEAFF. The CDR3 DNA follows: TGTGCCAGCGAGTCTAGGGGAAAGTACACTGAAGCTTTCTTT.

This clone was seen a handful of times. The rearrangement links TRBV5-1 to TRBJ2-5, with 8 bases identical to TRBD2. The V gene's germline CDR1 is SGHRS and CDR2 YFSETQ. CDR3 length: 16 amino acids. The J segment lost 2 bases and the V segment lost 1 base, leaving 7 bases of the junction unmatched. The CDR3 region has the DNA TGCGCCAGCAGCTTGCTAAGCGGGGGTTCTCAAGAGACCCAGTACTTC. Translation: CASSLLSGGSQETQYF.

This clone occurred a few times. CDR3 amino acids: CASSHRQGLANTDTQYF. The CDR3 DNA reads TGTGCCAGCAGCCATCGACAGGGACTAGCCAACACAGATACGCAGTATTTT. V and J are TRBV9 and TRBJ2-3; 9 bases align to TRBD2. Germline V CDR1 and CDR2: SGDLS, YYNGEE. After removal of 4 bases from V and 2 bases from J, the junction contained 11 bases not matched to a gene. The CDR3 is 17 residues long.

This clone showed up many times. The J gene is TRBJ2-7, the V gene TRBV10-3; D is possibly TRBD2 (6 bases). The CDR3 totals 13 residues. Trimming removed 7 bases at V and 3 bases at J, with 13 bases between. The germline V gene encodes CDR1 ENHRY and CDR2 SYGVKD. The CDR3 sequence is CAIMEGSDYEQYF. DNA for the CDR3: TGTGCCATCATGGAGGGGTCCGACTACGAGCAGTACTTC.

In its sample, this clone was seen a few times. The rearrangement joins TRBV29-1 to TRBJ2-3; 9 nucleotides agree with TRBD1. V lost 2 bases to trimming and J lost 3 bases; unmatched junction nucleotides: 3. Per germline, CDR1 SQVTM and CDR2 ANQGSEA. CDR3 size: 14 residues. CDR3 loop: CSVERQGGTDTQYF. DNA for the CDR3: TGCAGCGTTGAAAGACAGGGGGGGACAGATACGCAGTATTTT.

This clone was detected a few times. This chain links TRBV19 with TRBJ2-7; TRBD1 matches 7 bases. With 6 bases clipped from V and 2 bases from J, the junction kept 10 bases outside the gene matches. CDR1 and CDR2 from the germline V gene are LNHDA and SQIVND (reference sequence). This CDR3 is 15 amino acids long. The DNA of the CDR3 is TGTGCCAGTAGAATTGGGACAGCGGAGACCTACGAGCAGTACTTC. This sequence encodes CASRIGTAETYEQYF.

In this sample, this clone turned up a few times. The chain links TRBV10-2 to TRBJ2-5, with 10 bases identical to TRBD2. CDR3 length equals 14 residues. With V trimmed by 6 bases and J by 2 bases, 3 bases remained unmatched. CDR1 and CDR2 from the germline V gene are WSHSY and SAAADI. The CDR3 nucleotides read TGCGCCAGCAGAGGTAGCGGGGGGCAAGAGACCCAGTACTTC. This gives the protein CASRGSGGQETQYF.

This clone showed up just a few times. The rearrangement uses TRBV7-2 and TRBJ2-7; TRBD2 matches at 12 bases. Germline lookup yields CDR1 SGHTA and CDR2 FQGNSA. V was clipped by 2 bases and J by 7 bases; unmatched bases: 6. CDR3 length equals 15 residues. CDR3 bases: TGTGCCAGCAGCTTACGACTAGCGGGGGAGGATGAGCAGTACTTC. Its protein is CASSLRLAGEDEQYF.

This chain joins TRBV21-1 and TRBJ2-7; the table's D call TRBD2 went unverified against the DNA. TRBV21-1 is flagged as a pseudogene. This CDR3 contains 15 residues. Here the CDR3 reads CASTPGLAETYEQYF. CDR3 sequence (DNA): TGTGCCAGCACCCCGGGACTAGCGGAAACCTACGAGCAGTACTTC.

V gene TRBV6-5 combines with J gene TRBJ2-2, with 10 bases aligning to TRBD1. V was clipped by 6 bases and J by 6 bases; unmatched bases: 4. There are 14 residues in the CDR3. Germline CDR1 reads MNHEY; CDR2 reads SVGAGI. CDR3 region: CASSRDRGSGELFF. In nucleotides, the CDR3 is TGTGCCAGCAGCCGGGACAGGGGTTCCGGGGAGCTGTTTTTT.

This chain joins TRBV5-1 and TRBJ1-5, with D unclear. CDR1 and CDR2 (germline): SGHRS, YFSETQ. V dropped 4 bases and J dropped 2 bases, with 7 bases sitting between them. The CDR3 has 13 amino acids. The CDR3: CASSITGNQPQHF. CDR3 bases: TGCGCCAGCAGCATTACTGGCAATCAGCCCCAGCATTTT.

The chain has TRBV7-9 and TRBJ2-4; tentatively, D is TRBD2 (6 bases). The CDR3 contains 15 residues. V was clipped by 2 bases and J by 8 bases, with 16 bases between them. Germline CDR1 and CDR2: SEHNR and FQNEAQ (reference sequence). CDR3 nucleotides: TGTGCCAGCAGCTTAATTGTGGCCAGACTAGACATTCAGTACTTC. Amino acids: CASSLIVARLDIQYF.

The chain uses TRBV27 and TRBJ2-7, with 9 bases fitting TRBD1. Germline lookup yields CDR1 MNHEY and CDR2 SMNVEV (reference sequence). Trimming cost V 4 bases and J 2 bases; bases outside gene matches: 12. This CDR3 is built from 17 residues. CDR3 nucleotides: TGTGCCAGCAGTTGGACACCGGGACAGGGAATTCCCTACGAGCAGTACTTC. Translating it yields CASSWTPGQGIPYEQYF.